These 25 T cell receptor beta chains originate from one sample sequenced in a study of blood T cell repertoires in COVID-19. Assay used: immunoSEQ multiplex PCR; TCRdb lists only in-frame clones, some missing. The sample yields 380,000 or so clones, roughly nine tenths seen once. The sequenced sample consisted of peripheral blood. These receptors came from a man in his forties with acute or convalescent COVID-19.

The CDR3 DNA is TGTGCCAGCAGCTTAGTAGGGGAGGCTAATGAAAAACTGTTTTTT. Residues: CASSLVGEANEKLFF. The rearrangement uses TRBV7-9 and TRBJ1-4, with D possibly matching TRBD1 (5 bases). The germline V gene has CDR1 SEHNR and CDR2 FQNEAQ (reference sequence). V was clipped by 1 base and J by 3 bases, with 9 bases between them. The CDR3 consists of 15 residues.

The chain's CDR3 is CASAAGSVTEAFF. The CDR3, as DNA: TGTGCCAGCGCGGCAGGGTCAGTCACTGAAGCTTTCTTT. The chain employs TRBV6-5 and TRBJ1-1; a weak D match, TRBD1 (5 bases). The CDR3 runs to 13 residues. Germline values: CDR1 MNHEY, CDR2 SVGAGI. V lost 8 bases to trimming and J lost 4 bases, with 14 bases between them.

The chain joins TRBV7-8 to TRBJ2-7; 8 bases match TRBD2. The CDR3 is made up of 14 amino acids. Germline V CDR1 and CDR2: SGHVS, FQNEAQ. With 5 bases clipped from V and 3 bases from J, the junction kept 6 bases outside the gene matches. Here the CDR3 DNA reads TGTGCCAGCAGCCGCCCCGGGAGGGTCTACGAGCAGTACTTC. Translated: CASSRPGRVYEQYF.

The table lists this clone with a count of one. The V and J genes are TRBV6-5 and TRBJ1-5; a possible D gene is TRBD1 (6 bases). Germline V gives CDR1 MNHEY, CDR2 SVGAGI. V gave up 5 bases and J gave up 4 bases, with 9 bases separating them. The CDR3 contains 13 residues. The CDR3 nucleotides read TGTGCCAGCAGTATACAGGGTAATCAGCCCCAGCATTTT. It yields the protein CASSIQGNQPQHF.

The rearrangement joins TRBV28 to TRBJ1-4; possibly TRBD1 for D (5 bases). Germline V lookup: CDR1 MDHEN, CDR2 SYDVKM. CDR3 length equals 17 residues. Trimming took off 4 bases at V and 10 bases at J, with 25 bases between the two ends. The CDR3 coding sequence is TGTGCCAGCAGTTCGGACCTTCTGGGGCGGGGGGTAGGAAAACTGTTTTTT. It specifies CASSSDLLGRGVGKLFF. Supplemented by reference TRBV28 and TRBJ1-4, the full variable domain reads DVKVTQSSRYLVKRTGEKVFLECVQDMDHENMFWYRQDPGLGLRLIYFSYDVKMKEKGDIPEGYSVSREKKERFSLILESASTNQTSMYLCASSSDLLGRGVGKLFFGSGTQLSVL.

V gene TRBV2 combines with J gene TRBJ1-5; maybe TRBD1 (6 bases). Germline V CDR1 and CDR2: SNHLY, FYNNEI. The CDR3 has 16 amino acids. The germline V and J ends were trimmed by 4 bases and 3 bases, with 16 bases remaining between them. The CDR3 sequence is CASSVQGTAPNQPQHF. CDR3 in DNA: TGTGCCAGCAGTGTACAGGGTACTGCGCCCAATCAGCCCCAGCATTTT.

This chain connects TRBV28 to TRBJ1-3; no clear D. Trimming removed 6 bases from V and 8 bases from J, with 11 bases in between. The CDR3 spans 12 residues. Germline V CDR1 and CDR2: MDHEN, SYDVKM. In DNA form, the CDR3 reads TGTGCCAGCAGGGTAGGGAGACACACCATATATTTT. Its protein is CASRVGRHTIYF.

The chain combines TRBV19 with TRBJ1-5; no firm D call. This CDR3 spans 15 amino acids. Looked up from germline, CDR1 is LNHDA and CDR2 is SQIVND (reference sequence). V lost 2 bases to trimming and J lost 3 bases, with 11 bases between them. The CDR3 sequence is CASSIIDSLNQPQHF. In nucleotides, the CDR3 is TGTGCCAGTAGTATAATCGACTCCCTCAATCAGCCCCAGCATTTT.

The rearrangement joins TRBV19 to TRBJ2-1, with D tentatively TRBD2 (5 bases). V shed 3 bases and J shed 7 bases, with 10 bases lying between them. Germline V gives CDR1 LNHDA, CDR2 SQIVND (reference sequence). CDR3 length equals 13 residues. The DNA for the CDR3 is TGTGCCAGTAGTATCGGCTGGAGGAATGAGCAGTTCTTC. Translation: CASSIGWRNEQFF.

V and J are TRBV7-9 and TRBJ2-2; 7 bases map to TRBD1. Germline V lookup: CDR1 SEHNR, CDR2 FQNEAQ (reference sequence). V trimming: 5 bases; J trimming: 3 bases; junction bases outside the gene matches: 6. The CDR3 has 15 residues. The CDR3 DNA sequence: TGTGCCAGCAGCCTACAGGGGTCGGACACCGGGGAGCTGTTTTTT. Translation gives CASSLQGSDTGELFF.

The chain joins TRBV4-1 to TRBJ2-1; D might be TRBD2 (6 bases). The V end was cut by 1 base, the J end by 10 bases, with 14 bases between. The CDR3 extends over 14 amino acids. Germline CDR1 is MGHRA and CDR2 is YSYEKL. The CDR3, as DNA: TGCGCCAGCAGCCAAGGATCGGGAGTTTGGGAGCAGTTCTTC. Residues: CASSQGSGVWEQFF.

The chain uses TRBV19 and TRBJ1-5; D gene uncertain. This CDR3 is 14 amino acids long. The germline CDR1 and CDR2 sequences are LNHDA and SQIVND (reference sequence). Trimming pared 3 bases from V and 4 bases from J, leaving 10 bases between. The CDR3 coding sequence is TGTGCCAGTAGTATCCGATCGGGGAATCAGCCCCAGCATTTT. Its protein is CASSIRSGNQPQHF.

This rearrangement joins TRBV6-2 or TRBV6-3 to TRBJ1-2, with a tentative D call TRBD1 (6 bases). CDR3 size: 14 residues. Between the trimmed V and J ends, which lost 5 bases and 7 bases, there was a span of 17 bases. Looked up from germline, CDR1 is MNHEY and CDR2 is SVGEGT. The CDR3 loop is CASSAVGGAGGYTF. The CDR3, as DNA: TGTGCCAGCAGTGCAGTCGGGGGGGCCGGTGGCTACACCTTC.

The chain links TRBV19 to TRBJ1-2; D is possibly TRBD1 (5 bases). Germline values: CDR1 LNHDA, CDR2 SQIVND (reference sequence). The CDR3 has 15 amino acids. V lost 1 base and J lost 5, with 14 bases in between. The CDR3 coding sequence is TGTGCCAGTAGTATAGGGGAGGGGCGCACGTATGGCTACACCTTC. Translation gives CASSIGEGRTYGYTF.

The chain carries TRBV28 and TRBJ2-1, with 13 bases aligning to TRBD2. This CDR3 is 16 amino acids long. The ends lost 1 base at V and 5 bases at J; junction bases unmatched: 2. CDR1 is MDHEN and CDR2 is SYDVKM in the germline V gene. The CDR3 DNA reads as TGTGCCAGCAGTTTATCTGGACTAGCGGGAGACAATGAGCAGTTCTTC. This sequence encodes CASSLSGLAGDNEQFF.

The chain's CDR3 is CASSPGTANNEQFF. The CDR3 coding sequence is TGTGCCAGCAGCCCAGGGACAGCCAACAATGAGCAGTTCTTC. This chain links TRBV7-2 with TRBJ2-1; 7 bases are a match to TRBD1. The V gene end was trimmed by 5 bases and the J gene end by 5 bases; junction bases not matched to a gene: 6. This CDR3 comprises 14 residues. The germline V gene has CDR1 SGHTA and CDR2 FQGNSA.

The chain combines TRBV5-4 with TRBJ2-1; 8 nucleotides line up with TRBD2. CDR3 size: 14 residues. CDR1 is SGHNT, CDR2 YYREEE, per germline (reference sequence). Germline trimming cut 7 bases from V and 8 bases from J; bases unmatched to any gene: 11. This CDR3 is CASGGAGGRDEQFF. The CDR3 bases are TGTGCCAGCGGGGGGGCGGGAGGCCGGGATGAGCAGTTCTTC.

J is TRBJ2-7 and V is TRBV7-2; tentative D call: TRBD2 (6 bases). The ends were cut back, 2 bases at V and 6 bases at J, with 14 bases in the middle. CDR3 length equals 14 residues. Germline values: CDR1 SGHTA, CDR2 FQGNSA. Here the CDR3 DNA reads TGTGCCAGCAGCTTACGGGGGAGGATGCGCGAGCAGTACTTC. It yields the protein CASSLRGRMREQYF.

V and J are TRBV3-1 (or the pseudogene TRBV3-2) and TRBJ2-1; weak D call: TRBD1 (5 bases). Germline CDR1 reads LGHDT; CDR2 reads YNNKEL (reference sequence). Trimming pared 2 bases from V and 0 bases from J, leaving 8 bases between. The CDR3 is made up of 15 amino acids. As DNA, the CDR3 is TGTGCCAGCAGCCAACAGGGTCACTCCTACAATGAGCAGTTCTTC. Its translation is CASSQQGHSYNEQFF.

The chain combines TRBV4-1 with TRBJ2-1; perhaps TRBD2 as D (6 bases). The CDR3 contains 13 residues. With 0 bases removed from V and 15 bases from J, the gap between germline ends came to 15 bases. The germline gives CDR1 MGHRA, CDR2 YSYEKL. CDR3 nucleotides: TGCGCCAGCAGCCAAGAGGAGGGGAGACGGACGTTCTTC. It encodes CASSQEEGRRTFF.

This CDR3 is CASSRGSGGPTDTQYF. CDR3 in DNA: TGTGCCAGCAGCCGCGGTAGCGGGGGGCCTACAGATACGCAGTATTTT. The V call is TRBV27, the J call TRBJ2-3, with 10 bases that match TRBD2. Germline loops: CDR1 MNHEY, CDR2 SMNVEV (reference sequence). V shed 6 bases and J 3 bases; nucleotides not matched to a gene: 9. The CDR3 covers 16 residues.

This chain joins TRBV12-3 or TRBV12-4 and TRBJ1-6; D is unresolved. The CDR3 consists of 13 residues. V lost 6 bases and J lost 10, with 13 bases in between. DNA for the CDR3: TGTGCCAGCAGGTATGGCCGGGAGTCACCCCTCCACTTT. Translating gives CASRYGRESPLHF.

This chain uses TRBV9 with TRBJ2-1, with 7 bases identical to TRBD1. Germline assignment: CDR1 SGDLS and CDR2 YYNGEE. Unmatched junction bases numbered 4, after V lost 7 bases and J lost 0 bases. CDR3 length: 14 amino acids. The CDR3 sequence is CASGGQDSYNEQFF. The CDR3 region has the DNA TGTGCCAGCGGAGGACAGGACTCCTACAATGAGCAGTTCTTC.

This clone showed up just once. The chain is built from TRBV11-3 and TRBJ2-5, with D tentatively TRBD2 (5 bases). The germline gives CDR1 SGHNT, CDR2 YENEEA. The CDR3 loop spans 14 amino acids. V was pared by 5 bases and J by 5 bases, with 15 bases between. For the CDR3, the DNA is TGTGCCAGCAGCACGGACTGGCCCGACGAGACCCAGTACTTC. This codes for CASSTDWPDETQYF.

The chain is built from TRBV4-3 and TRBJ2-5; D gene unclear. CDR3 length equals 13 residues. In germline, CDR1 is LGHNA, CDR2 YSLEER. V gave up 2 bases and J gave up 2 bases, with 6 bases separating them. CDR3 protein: CASSQTGQETQYF. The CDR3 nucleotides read TGCGCCAGCAGCCAAACCGGGCAAGAGACCCAGTACTTC.